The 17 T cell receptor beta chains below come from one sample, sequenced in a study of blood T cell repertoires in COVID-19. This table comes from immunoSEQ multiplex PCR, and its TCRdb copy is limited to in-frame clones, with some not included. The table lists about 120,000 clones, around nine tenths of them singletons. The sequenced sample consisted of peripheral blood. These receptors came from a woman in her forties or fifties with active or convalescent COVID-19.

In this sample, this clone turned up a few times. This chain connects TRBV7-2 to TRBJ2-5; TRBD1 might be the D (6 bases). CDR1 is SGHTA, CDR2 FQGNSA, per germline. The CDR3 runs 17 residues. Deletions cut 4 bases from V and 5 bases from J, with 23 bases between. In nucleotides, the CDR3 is TGTGCCAGCAGCTCCCTAGGTTTACAGGGCCTTGGGGAGACCCAGTACTTC. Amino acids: CASSSLGLQGLGETQYF.

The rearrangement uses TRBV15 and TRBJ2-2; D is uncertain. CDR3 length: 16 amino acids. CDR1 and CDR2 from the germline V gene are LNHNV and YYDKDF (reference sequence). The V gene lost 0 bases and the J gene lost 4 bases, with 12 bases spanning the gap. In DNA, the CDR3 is TGTGCCACCAGCAGAGATCGTCGGAGAAGCACCGGGGAGCTGTTTTTT. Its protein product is CATSRDRRRSTGELFF.

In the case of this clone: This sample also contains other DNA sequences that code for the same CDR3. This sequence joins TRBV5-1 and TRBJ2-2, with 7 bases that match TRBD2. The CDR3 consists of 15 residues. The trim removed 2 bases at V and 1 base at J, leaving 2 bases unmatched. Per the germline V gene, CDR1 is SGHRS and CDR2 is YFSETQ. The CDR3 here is CASSLASGNTGELFF. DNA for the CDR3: TGCGCCAGCAGCTTAGCTAGCGGGAACACCGGGGAGCTGTTTTTT.

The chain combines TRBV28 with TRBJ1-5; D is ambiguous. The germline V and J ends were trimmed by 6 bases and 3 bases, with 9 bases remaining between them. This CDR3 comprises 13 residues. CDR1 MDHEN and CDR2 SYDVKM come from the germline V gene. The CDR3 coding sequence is TGTGCCAGCAGACTAACTAACAATCAGCCCCAGCATTTT. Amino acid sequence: CASRLTNNQPQHF. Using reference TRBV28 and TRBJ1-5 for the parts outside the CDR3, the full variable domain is DVKVTQSSRYLVKRTGEKVFLECVQDMDHENMFWYRQDPGLGLRLIYFSYDVKMKEKGDIPEGYSVSREKKERFSLILESASTNQTSMYLCASRLTNNQPQHFGDGTRLSIL.

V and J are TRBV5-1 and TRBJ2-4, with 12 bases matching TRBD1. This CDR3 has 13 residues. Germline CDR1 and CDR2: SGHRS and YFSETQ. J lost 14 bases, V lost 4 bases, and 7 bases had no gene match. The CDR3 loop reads CASSPQGTGGEYF. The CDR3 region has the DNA TGCGCCAGCAGCCCGCAAGGGACAGGGGGCGAGTACTTC.

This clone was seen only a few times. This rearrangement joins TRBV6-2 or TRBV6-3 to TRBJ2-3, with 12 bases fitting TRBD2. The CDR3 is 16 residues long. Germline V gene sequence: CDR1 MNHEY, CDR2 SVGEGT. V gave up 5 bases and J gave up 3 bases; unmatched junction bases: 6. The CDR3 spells CASSRLAGAVTDTQYF. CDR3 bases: TGTGCCAGCAGTAGACTAGCGGGAGCCGTAACAGATACGCAGTATTTT.

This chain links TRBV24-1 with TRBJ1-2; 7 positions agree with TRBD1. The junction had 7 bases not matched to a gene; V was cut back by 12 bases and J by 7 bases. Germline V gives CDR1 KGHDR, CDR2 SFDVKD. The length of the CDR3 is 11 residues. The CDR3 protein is CASSQGSGYTF. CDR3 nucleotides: TGTGCCTCATCACAGGGGTCTGGCTACACCTTC.

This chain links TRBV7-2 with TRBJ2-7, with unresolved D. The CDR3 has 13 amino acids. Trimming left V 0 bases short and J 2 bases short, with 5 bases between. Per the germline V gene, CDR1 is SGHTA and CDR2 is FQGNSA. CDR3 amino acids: CASSLAVAYEQYF. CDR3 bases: TGTGCCAGCAGCTTAGCTGTAGCCTACGAGCAGTACTTC.

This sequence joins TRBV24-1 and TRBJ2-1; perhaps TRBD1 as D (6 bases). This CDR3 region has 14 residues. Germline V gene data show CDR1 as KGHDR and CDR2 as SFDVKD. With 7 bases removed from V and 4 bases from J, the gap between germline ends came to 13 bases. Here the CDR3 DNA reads TGTGCCACCAGCAGGGGCCAGTCGTACAATGAGCAGTTCTTC. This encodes CATSRGQSYNEQFF.

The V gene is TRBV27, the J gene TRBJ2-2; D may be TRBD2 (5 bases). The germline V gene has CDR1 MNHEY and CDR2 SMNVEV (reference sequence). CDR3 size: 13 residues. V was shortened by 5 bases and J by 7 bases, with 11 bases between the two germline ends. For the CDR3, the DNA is TGTGCCAGCAGTGCCCTAGCTGGCGGGGAGCTGTTTTTT. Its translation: CASSALAGGELFF.

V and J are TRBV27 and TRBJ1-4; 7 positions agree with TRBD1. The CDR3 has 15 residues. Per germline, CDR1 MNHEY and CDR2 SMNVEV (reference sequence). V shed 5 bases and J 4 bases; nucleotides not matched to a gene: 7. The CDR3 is CASSQRQGHNEKLFF. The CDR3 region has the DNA TGTGCCAGCAGTCAACGACAGGGCCATAATGAAAAACTGTTTTTT.

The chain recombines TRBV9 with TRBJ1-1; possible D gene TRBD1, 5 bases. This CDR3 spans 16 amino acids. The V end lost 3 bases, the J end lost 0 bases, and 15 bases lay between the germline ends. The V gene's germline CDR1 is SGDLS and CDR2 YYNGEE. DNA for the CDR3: TGTGCCAGCAGCGCCCACCCAACAGGAATGAACACTGAAGCTTTCTTT. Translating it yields CASSAHPTGMNTEAFF.

The CDR3 protein is CASKGTRTSGDVYEQYF. CDR3 sequence (DNA): TGTGCCAGCAAGGGTACCCGGACTAGCGGGGATGTCTACGAGCAGTACTTC. The rearrangement joins TRBV27 to TRBJ2-7, with 12 bases that match TRBD2. The CDR3 is 17 amino acids. V was pared by 7 bases and J by 3 bases, with 13 bases of the junction left unmatched. Germline V lookup: CDR1 MNHEY, CDR2 SMNVEV (reference sequence).

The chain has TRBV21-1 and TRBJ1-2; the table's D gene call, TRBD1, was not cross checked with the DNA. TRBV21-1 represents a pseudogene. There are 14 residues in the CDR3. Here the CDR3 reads CASSARQIFYGYTF. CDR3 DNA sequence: TGTGCCAGCAGCGCCCGACAGATTTTCTATGGCTACACCTTC.

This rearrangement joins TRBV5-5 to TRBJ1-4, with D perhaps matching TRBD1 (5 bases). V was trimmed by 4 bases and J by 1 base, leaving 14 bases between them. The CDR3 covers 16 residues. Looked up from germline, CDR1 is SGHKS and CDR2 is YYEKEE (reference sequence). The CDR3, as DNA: TGTGCCAGCAGCCTCGGGGGTAGGGGAACTAATGAAAAACTGTTTTTT. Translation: CASSLGGRGTNEKLFF.

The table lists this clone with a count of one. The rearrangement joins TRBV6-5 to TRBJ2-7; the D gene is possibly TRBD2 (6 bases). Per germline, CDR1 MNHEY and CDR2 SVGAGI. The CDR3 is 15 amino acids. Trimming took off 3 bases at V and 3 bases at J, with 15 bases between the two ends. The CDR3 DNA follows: TGTGCCAGCAGTTATAGGGATAGCGGAATCTACGAGCAGTACTTC. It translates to CASSYRDSGIYEQYF.

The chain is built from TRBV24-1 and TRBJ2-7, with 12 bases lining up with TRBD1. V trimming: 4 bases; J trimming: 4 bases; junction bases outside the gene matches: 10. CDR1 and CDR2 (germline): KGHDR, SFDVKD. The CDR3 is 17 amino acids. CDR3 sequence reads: CATSDHGTGGEWYEQYF. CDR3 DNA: TGTGCCACCAGTGACCACGGGACAGGGGGCGAATGGTACGAGCAGTACTTC.